One sample yielded the 21 T cell receptor beta chains listed below, sequenced in a study of T-cell memory formation after mild COVID-19 (dated by TCRdb to about 2021). To prepare the library, 5' RACE was applied. The sequencing machine was an Illumina NovaSeq 6000. The public reads were reanalyzed by TCRdb: fastp trimming at Q25, MiXCR alignment, in-frame beta chains only. Rows merge per CDR3 protein into single entries with the most common DNA and genes. A total of roughly 240,000 distinct CDR3 sequences appear in this sample, 15% to 17% of them only once. Clones ranked in the top ten supply 2% to 2.5% of the sample. Sequencing was performed on PBMCs or a T cell subset sorted from them (not recorded which). These receptors all stem from an adult woman who had mild COVID-19 (a few samples of this study predate the infection). The sample titles of this study are shuffled in the database, so cell type and time point are left out; the donor was told from shared clones.

This clonotype was detected ten times or more. The gene calls are TRBV11-2 and TRBJ1-1; D gene unclear. The CDR3 totals 14 residues. Germline V gives CDR1 SGHAT, CDR2 FQNNGV. Trimming shortened V by 1 base and J by 2 bases, and 8 bases separated the two germline ends. The CDR3 loop is CASSLGAVNTEAFF. CDR3 sequence (DNA): TGTGCCAGCAGCTTAGGGGCGGTTAACACTGAAGCTTTCTTT.

The rearrangement links TRBV15 to TRBJ1-2; TRBD1 matches at 9 bases. This CDR3 is built from 19 residues. V dropped 2 bases and J dropped 4; count of bases not matched to a gene: 17. Germline CDR1 and CDR2: LNHNV and YYDKDF (reference sequence). CDR3 sequence (DNA): TGTGCCACCAGCAGACAGAGATTGGGTGGACAGGGGAACGGCTATGGCTACACCTTC. This translates into CATSRQRLGGQGNGYGYTF.

The rearrangement links TRBV5-5 to TRBJ2-2; 8 nucleotides agree with TRBD1. Unmatched junction bases numbered 5, after V lost 0 bases and J lost 4 bases. The CDR3 sequence is 16 residues long. Germline-derived CDR1 and CDR2 are SGHKS and YYEKEE (reference sequence). The CDR3 coding sequence is TGTGCCAGCAGCTTGGCCAGGGGACAGGCCACCGGGGAGCTGTTTTTT. It yields the protein CASSLARGQATGELFF.

A few counts support this clonotype. The J gene is TRBJ2-3, the V gene TRBV30; TRBD1 or TRBD2 may be the D gene (6 bases each). The V gene's germline CDR1 is GTSNPN and CDR2 SVGIG (reference sequence). The CDR3 loop spans 14 amino acids. The germline V and J ends were trimmed by 2 bases and 4 bases, with 13 bases remaining between them. The CDR3 loop reads CAWSRGTGADTQYF. The CDR3 DNA follows: TGTGCCTGGAGTAGGGGGACTGGGGCAGATACGCAGTATTTT.

This clonotype was detected many times. The chain carries TRBV5-1 and TRBJ2-7; the match to TRBD2 covers 9 bases. Losses at the gene ends were 0 bases for V and 1 base for J; bases not matched to a gene: 5. There are 16 residues in the CDR3. CDR1 and CDR2 (germline): SGHRS, YFSETQ. This CDR3 is CASSLGQAGGSYEQYF. The CDR3 DNA is TGCGCCAGCAGCTTGGGGCAAGCGGGAGGTTCCTACGAGCAGTACTTC.

This clonotype has only a few counts. The genes are TRBV29-1 and TRBJ2-5; D uncertain. CDR1 and CDR2 (germline): SQVTM, ANQGSEA. The CDR3 has 14 amino acids. V was trimmed by 6 bases and J by 1 base, leaving 15 bases between them. As DNA, the CDR3 is TGCAGCGTCCGGAAGTTCGCCAGCCAAGAGACCCAGTACTTC. It specifies CSVRKFASQETQYF.

The chain uses TRBV18 and TRBJ2-6, with a possible D match to TRBD1 (6 bases). V lost 1 base to trimming and J lost 2 bases, with 6 bases between them. CDR1 and CDR2 (germline): KGHSH, LQKENI. The length of the CDR3 is 15 residues. This CDR3 reads CASSPQGAGANVLTF. In DNA form, the CDR3 reads TGTGCCAGCTCACCACAGGGGGCTGGGGCCAACGTCCTGACTTTC.

This clonotype was seen only a few times. The gene calls are TRBV7-3 and TRBJ2-3; D is unclear. There are 14 residues in the CDR3. V was shortened by 5 bases and J by 0 bases, with 9 bases between the two germline ends. Germline V gene sequence: CDR1 SGHTA, CDR2 FQGTGA. The CDR3 protein is CASSHGVSTDTQYF. The DNA for the CDR3 is TGTGCCAGCAGCCACGGAGTAAGCACAGATACGCAGTATTTT.

This clonotype was counted between two and nine times. The chain carries TRBV12-3 or TRBV12-4 and TRBJ1-5; perhaps TRBD1 as D (6 bases). The CDR3 has 15 residues. The V and J ends lost 7 bases and 1 base respectively, with 14 bases between them. CDR3 protein: CASTIPGHSNQPQHF. The CDR3 DNA sequence: TGTGCCAGCACCATCCCGGGACACAGCAATCAGCCCCAGCATTTT.

The chain is built from TRBV12-3 or TRBV12-4 and TRBJ1-5; unclear D gene. This CDR3 has 15 residues. The V end lost 1 base, the J end lost 0 bases, and 7 bases lay between the germline ends. CDR3 in amino acids: CASSLGRPSNQPQHF. CDR3 bases: TGTGCCAGCAGTTTAGGACGGCCTAGCAATCAGCCCCAGCATTTT.

A few counts support this clonotype. The gene calls are TRBV6-1 and TRBJ1-4; 7 nucleotides line up with TRBD1. The V segment lost 8 bases and the J segment 5 bases; nucleotides outside the gene matches: 2. Germline V CDR1 and CDR2: MNHNS, SASEGT. The CDR3 runs to 12 residues. The CDR3 sequence: CASRQGNEKLFF. In DNA, the CDR3 is TGTGCCAGCCGACAGGGAAATGAAAAACTGTTTTTT.

This clonotype was seen more than once but under ten times. The chain recombines TRBV29-1 with TRBJ2-7; D remains unclear. From germline, CDR1 is SQVTM and CDR2 ANQGSEA. This CDR3 has 10 amino acids. V lost 4 bases to trimming and J lost 3 bases, with 4 bases between them. The CDR3 DNA reads TGCAGCGTTGGGAGCTACGAGCAGTACTTC. Encoded protein: CSVGSYEQYF.

The rearrangement joins TRBV7-2 to TRBJ1-4; unclear D gene. Germline V gene sequence: CDR1 SGHTA, CDR2 FQGNSA. The CDR3 runs to 14 residues. V was pared by 5 bases and J by 6 bases, with 13 bases between. CDR3 DNA: TGTGCCAGCAGCCCGAAGGTTGGGGATGAAAAACTGTTTTTT. Its translation: CASSPKVGDEKLFF.

The V call is TRBV30, the J call TRBJ2-1; TRBD2 might be the D (6 bases). This CDR3 has 12 amino acids. V was shortened by 4 bases and J by 10 bases, with 14 bases between the two germline ends. Germline CDR1 and CDR2: GTSNPN and SVGIG (reference sequence). CDR3 loop: CAWMEGGKEQFF. The DNA for the CDR3 is TGTGCCTGGATGGAAGGAGGGAAGGAGCAGTTCTTC. The entire variable domain, with the rest obtained from reference TRBV30 and TRBJ2-1, is as follows: SQTIHQWPATLVQPVGSPLSLECTVEGTSNPNLYWYRQAAGRGLQLLFYSVGIGQISSEVPQNLSASRPQDRQFILSSKKLLLSDSGFYLCAWMEGGKEQFFGPGTRLTVL.

This clonotype was found a few times. The J gene is TRBJ2-1, the V gene TRBV4-3; the match to TRBD2 covers 7 bases. This CDR3 region has 16 residues. Germline lookup yields CDR1 LGHNA and CDR2 YSLEER. The V gene end was trimmed by 2 bases and the J gene end by 7 bases; junction bases not matched to a gene: 11. DNA for the CDR3: TGCGCCAGCAGCCAACTCACTAGCGAGGGAAGAAATGAGCAGTTCTTC. Amino acid sequence: CASSQLTSEGRNEQFF.

This clonotype was seen a handful of times. This chain uses TRBV4-1 with TRBJ1-1; TRBD1 agrees at 8 bases. With 5 bases clipped from V and 0 bases from J, the junction kept 8 bases outside the gene matches. The CDR3 runs 16 residues. Germline CDR1 is MGHRA and CDR2 is YSYEKL. The CDR3 coding sequence is TGCGCCAGCAGCACGCGTGGACAGGGCCTGAACACTGAAGCTTTCTTT. It encodes CASSTRGQGLNTEAFF.

V usage is TRBV20-1 and J usage is TRBJ2-7, with D perhaps assigned TRBD1 or TRBD2 (7 bases each). The germline gives CDR1 DFQATT, CDR2 SNEGSKA (reference sequence). The CDR3 length is 13 residues. V was pared by 6 bases and J by 4 bases, with 16 bases between. The CDR3 here is CSAPEQGGYEQYF. In DNA form, the CDR3 reads TGCAGTGCCCCCGAGCAGGGGGGGTACGAGCAGTACTTC.

V gene TRBV12-3 or TRBV12-4 combines with J gene TRBJ2-1, with 12 nucleotides matching TRBD2. The CDR3 contains 16 residues. V shed 5 bases and J 4 bases; nucleotides not matched to a gene: 6. CDR3 coding DNA: TGTGCCAGCAGTCGACTAGCGGGAGCGGGGTACAATGAGCAGTTCTTC. Its translation is CASSRLAGAGYNEQFF.

This clonotype was detected a few times. The rearrangement joins TRBV12-3 or TRBV12-4 to TRBJ2-3; 8 bases agree with TRBD2. Trimming cost V 5 bases and J 3 bases; bases outside gene matches: 7. The CDR3 extends over 15 amino acids. CDR3 residues: CASSTTGGGTDTQYF. CDR3 DNA: TGTGCCAGCAGTACTACCGGGGGGGGAACAGATACGCAGTATTTT.

This sequence joins TRBV3-1 and TRBJ1-1; D not resolved. CDR3 size: 15 residues. Germline values: CDR1 LGHDT, CDR2 YNNKEL (reference sequence). Trimming took off 0 bases at V and 0 bases at J, with 8 bases between the two ends. The CDR3 here is CASSQEPGMNTEAFF. The CDR3 DNA is TGTGCCAGCAGCCAAGAACCAGGAATGAACACTGAAGCTTTCTTT.

CDR3 nucleotides: TGTGCCAGCAGCCCTAGCGGGAGCACTTCCTACGAGCAGTACTTC. Translating gives CASSPSGSTSYEQYF. The J gene is TRBJ2-7, the V gene TRBV3-1, with 10 bases fitting TRBD2. Germline CDR1 reads LGHDT; CDR2 reads YNNKEL (reference sequence). With 4 bases clipped from V and 1 base from J, the junction kept 4 bases outside the gene matches. This CDR3 region has 15 residues.